This T cell receptor beta chain was identified during a study of blood T cell repertoires in COVID-19 (dated by TCRdb to 2020 to 2022). Some background on the complete study: Collaborator samples came from the United States, Italy and Spain and covered acute and convalescent phases of COVID-19. HLA class I and class II types, where available, came from metadata supplied by the sample provider rather than from assay-based typing. The sample metadata nearly always contained a de-identified subject ID, COVID-19 status, age in years and sex. The samples were drawn from two sources: the first 160 participants of the ongoing ImmuneRACE study, and 950 to 1,500 subjects contributed by 6 global collaborators. The prospective study material was composed of cDNA or gDNA derived from T cells, B-cell-depleted T cells, or PBMCs. A freely available public database, intended as a resource for researchers studying the immune response to SARS-CoV-2, is where the repertoires were released. The dataset comprised deeply sampled blood TCRbeta repertoires from subjects exposed to, actively infected with, or recovered from COVID-19.

Sequences SQVTM (CDR1) and ANQGSEA (CDR2) are obtained from the germline V gene. V was cut back by 0 bases and J by 6 bases, leaving a gap of 14 bases between them. Inclusive of the bounding cysteine and phenylalanine, the CDR3 is 14 residues long. The sequence is cut down to CDR3 DNA, 42 bases in frame from base 1. TCRbeta CDR3 regions were amplified from genomic DNA using the immunoSEQ Assay, a bias-controlled multiplex PCR. As for how the authors treated the data: Within the assay, amplification of reference gene primers was used to estimate how many nucleated cells each sample contained. Sequence reads were collapsed and filtered to measure the absolute abundance of every unique TCRbeta CDR3 rearrangement. Productive Simpson clonality was computed per sample as the square root of Simpson's diversity index over productive rearrangements. As stored in TCRdb, this immuneACCESS dataset retains in-frame rearrangements with V and J assigned. A fraction of the clones does not appear; measured against another copy, unresolved V genes explain less than half of the discrepancy, and the remainder lacks a known reason. Clone size and the V and J calls come from that table; the DNA yielded D and trimming. The sample contains about 73,000 clones, roughly 89% of them found a single time. About 9.2% of the sample lies in the top ten.

Paper-wide results and their limitations: The quantity of clinical and demographic metadata differed by source and by participant and was supplied without curation.

On this clone: What this receptor recognizes is not known. No base-level quality is on record; no much larger clone is a single base apart.

Each collaborating institution followed its own protocols to collect whole blood in K2EDTA tubes. For TCRbeta analysis, collaborator samples were shipped as frozen whole blood, as isolated PBMCs, or as DNA extracted from either sample type. What was sequenced was peripheral blood. The chain couples TRBV29-1 to TRBJ1-2; the D gene lacks a confident call. The clonotype originates from a man older than 75 with acute or convalescent COVID-19. The DNA sequence reads TGCAGCGTTGAAGATCTGGCAGCCGAGGATGGCTACACCTTC. This gives the protein CSVEDLAAEDGYTF.